The 22 T cell receptor beta chains listed next were all sequenced from one sample in a study of prognosis after radiotherapy for stage I lung cancer. The genomic DNA TCR beta CDR3 region underwent two rounds of multiplex PCR. The first round of PCR was done with primers that matched each TRBV and TRBJ gene. TCRdb fed the multiplex PCR reads into MiXCR, producing one record per CDR3 protein. The table lists under 25,000 distinct CDR3 sequences, roughly half of them singletons. Sequencing was performed on PBMCs, taken before or after stereotactic body radiation therapy (not recorded which). These receptor sequences come from a donor aged 50 or older with non-small cell lung cancer.

Ten or more counts support this clonotype. The chain is built from TRBV30 and TRBJ2-1; 10 bases match TRBD1. The germline gives CDR1 GTSNPN, CDR2 SVGIG (reference sequence). This CDR3 is 13 amino acids long. Unmatched junction bases numbered 6, after V lost 3 bases and J lost 10 bases. This chain's CDR3 is CAWRGTGVREQFF. The CDR3 region has the DNA TGTGCCTGGAGGGGGACAGGGGTCCGGGAGCAGTTCTTC.

A word on this clonotype: Since a far larger clone is one base different, this is likely a read error. The V and J genes are TRBV19 and TRBJ2-7, with unresolved D. The V gene's germline CDR1 is LNHDA and CDR2 SQIVND (reference sequence). The CDR3 totals 11 residues. CDR3 protein: CASSFSYEHYF. The CDR3 bases are TGTGCCAGCAGTTTCTCGTACGAGCATTACTTC.

This clonotype was seen many times. V and J are TRBV2 and TRBJ1-2, with D tentatively TRBD1 (6 bases). Trimming stripped 7 bases from V and 4 bases from J, with 13 bases between. This CDR3 has 13 amino acids. Germline loops: CDR1 SNHLY, CDR2 FYNNEI. The CDR3 loop reads CASTYRVVYGYTF. The CDR3 nucleotides are TGTGCCAGCACTTACAGGGTGGTCTATGGCTACACCTTC.

The chain is built from TRBV9 and TRBJ2-7; TRBD1 agrees at 9 bases. The CDR3 runs to 14 residues. Germline CDR1 and CDR2: SGDLS and YYNGEE. The V gene end was trimmed by 6 bases and the J gene end by 4 bases; junction bases not matched to a gene: 8. The CDR3 bases are TGTGCCAGCATCTCAGGGACAGGGACGTACGAGCAGTACTTC. It translates to CASISGTGTYEQYF. The full variable domain, in which reference TRBV9 and TRBJ2-7 provide the parts outside the CDR3, is DSGVTQTPKHLITATGQRVTLRCSPRSGDLSVYWYQQSLDQGLQFLIQYYNGEERAKGNILERFSAQQFPDLHSELNLSSLELGDSALYFCASISGTGTYEQYFGPGTRLTVT.

The rearrangement links TRBV2 to TRBJ1-2, with a possible D match to TRBD1 (5 bases). CDR1 SNHLY and CDR2 FYNNEI come from the germline V gene. V was shortened by 2 bases and J by 5 bases, with 9 bases between the two germline ends. This CDR3 has 13 residues. The CDR3 DNA is TGTGCCAGCAGTGAACGGGGGAATTATGGCTACACCTTC. The encoded protein is CASSERGNYGYTF.

This clonotype showed up many times. This chain uses TRBV6-1 with TRBJ2-3, with TRBD2 identical over 8 bases. CDR3 length equals 14 residues. Germline V gene lookup returns CDR1 MNHNS and CDR2 SASEGT. V shed 6 bases, J shed 6 bases, and the junction held 8 bases outside the gene matches. The CDR3 DNA reads as TGTGCCAGCAGCCCAACTAGCGGTGGGGATACGCAGTATTTT. This codes for CASSPTSGGDTQYF.

On this clonotype: A far larger clone is a single base away, which makes a read error likely. V gene TRBV7-9 combines with J gene TRBJ2-7; tentative D call: TRBD1 (6 bases). Trimming removed 5 bases from V and 3 bases from J, with 14 bases in between. The CDR3 has 14 amino acids. The germline CDR1 and CDR2 sequences are SEHNR and FQNEAQ (reference sequence). The chain's CDR3 is CASSLRGSGYEQYF. For the CDR3, the DNA is TGTGCCAGCAGCCTCAGGGGCTCGGGCTACGAGCAGTACTTC.

This clonotype showed up many times. This chain connects TRBV6-2 or TRBV6-3 to TRBJ2-1, with D uncertain. The germline V gene encodes CDR1 MNHEY and CDR2 SVGEGT. V lost 3 bases, J lost 1 base, and 4 bases lay in between. This CDR3 spans 13 amino acids. The CDR3 bases are TGTGCCAGCAGTTATAGATCCTACAATGAGCAGTTCTTC. It yields the protein CASSYRSYNEQFF.

There are many counts of this clonotype. A much bigger clone sits one base away, suggesting this may be a read error. The chain employs TRBV7-3 and TRBJ2-2, with a possible D match to TRBD2 (6 bases). The CDR3 has 12 amino acids. The germline V gene has CDR1 SGHTA and CDR2 FQGTGA. V lost 5 bases to trimming and J lost 6 bases, with 7 bases between them. DNA for the CDR3: TGTGCCAGCAGCAAGCGGGCCGGGGAGCTGTTTTTT. This translates into CASSKRAGELFF. Supplemented by reference TRBV7-3 and TRBJ2-2, the full variable domain reads GAGVSQTPSNKVTEKGKYVELRCDPISGHTALYWYRQSLGQGPEFLIYFQGTGAADDSGLPNDRFFAVRPEGSVSTLKIQRTERGDSAVYLCASSKRAGELFFGEGSRLTVL.

Worth noting for this clonotype: A read error may be the cause here, since a much bigger clone is one base away. V usage is TRBV6-9 and J usage is TRBJ2-2; possibly TRBD1 or TRBD2 for D (7 bases each). V was cut by 3 bases and J by 1 base, with 21 bases left in between. Germline assignment: CDR1 MNHGY and CDR2 SVAAGI. The CDR3 has 19 amino acids. CDR3 DNA: TGTGCCAGCAGTTACCCCAGGGGGAAGCGGGACCTGAACACCGGGGAGCTGTTTTTT. Amino acid sequence: CASSYPRGKRDLNTGELFF.

Comments on this clonotype: This probably arose from a read error, given a far larger clone one base away. The chain is built from TRBV28 and TRBJ2-1, with 7 bases lining up with TRBD2. The junction had 10 bases not matched to a gene; V was cut back by 5 bases and J by 3 bases. There are 16 residues in the CDR3. The germline V gene encodes CDR1 MDHEN and CDR2 SYDVKM. Here the CDR3 DNA reads TGTGCCAGCAGTGAAGCCGGCGGGAGCAGCTACAATGAGCAGTTCTTC. This encodes CASSEAGGSSYNEQFF.

This clonotype turned up a few times. The rearrangement uses TRBV19 and TRBJ2-7; D might be TRBD2 (6 bases). From germline, CDR1 is LNHDA and CDR2 SQIVND (reference sequence). V was pared by 8 bases and J by 2 bases, with 13 bases between. This CDR3 region has 13 residues. For the CDR3, the DNA is TGTGCCAGTGGACTATCGGTGACCTACGAGCAGTACTTC. Translated, it gives CASGLSVTYEQYF. Variable domain in full (rest from reference TRBV19 and TRBJ2-7): DGGITQSPKYLFRKEGQNVTLSCEQNLNHDAMYWYRQDPGQGLRLIYYSQIVNDFQKGDIAEGYSVSREKKESFPLTVTSAQKNPTAFYLCASGLSVTYEQYFGPGTRLTVT.

By its share, this clonotype is medium-sized. This sequence joins TRBV6-1 and TRBJ2-7; 7 bases line up with TRBD1. V gave up 4 bases and J gave up 4 bases; unmatched junction bases: 10. Germline V gene lookup returns CDR1 MNHNS and CDR2 SASEGT. The CDR3 consists of 15 residues. The CDR3 DNA follows: TGTGCCAGCAGTGTTTCTGGGGGACAGCTATACGAGCAGTACTTC. As protein: CASSVSGGQLYEQYF.

Points on this clonotype: A much larger clonotype is one base distant, so this may be a read error. V and J are TRBV6-2 or TRBV6-3 and TRBJ2-3, with D perhaps being TRBD1 or TRBD2 (5 bases each). Looked up from germline, CDR1 is MNHEY and CDR2 is SVGEGT. This CDR3 contains 17 residues. CDR3 sequence (DNA): TGTGCCAGCAGTTACTCGAGGGGCCCTTCTAGCACATATACGCAGTATTTT. This gives the protein CASSYSRGPSSTYTQYF.

In its sample, this clonotype was seen many times. This chain uses TRBV28 with TRBJ2-7; tentative D call: TRBD2 (6 bases). The CDR3 runs 15 residues. Germline V lookup: CDR1 MDHEN, CDR2 SYDVKM. V dropped 4 bases and J dropped 3 bases, with 16 bases sitting between them. The CDR3 loop reads CASSWERAGGYEQYF. The CDR3 DNA reads as TGTGCCAGCAGTTGGGAGCGGGCTGGAGGCTACGAGCAGTACTTC.

Details on this clonotype: A much larger clone differs by one base, so this may be a read error. The chain links TRBV25-1 to TRBJ2-7, with D possibly being TRBD1 or TRBD2 (6 bases each). Trimming cost V 6 bases and J 3 bases, with 21 bases left between them. Looked up from germline, CDR1 is MGHDK and CDR2 is SYGVNS. The CDR3 is made up of 16 amino acids. The CDR3 nucleotides are TGTGCCAGCAGCCCACAGGGAGGCTGGAGAAACTACGAGCAGTACTTC. Protein product: CASSPQGGWRNYEQYF.

At least ten counts were recorded for this clonotype. The rearrangement uses TRBV4-2 and TRBJ1-3; no firm D call. CDR1 is LGHNA, CDR2 YNFKEQ, per germline. V was trimmed by 0 bases and J by 0 bases, leaving 12 bases between them. The CDR3 is made up of 17 amino acids. This CDR3 is CASSQEMRHVSGNTIYF. For the CDR3, the DNA is TGTGCCAGCAGCCAAGAAATGAGACACGTCTCTGGAAACACCATATATTTT.

The chain combines TRBV5-4 with TRBJ1-1; D may be TRBD1 (5 bases). This CDR3 contains 16 residues. The V gene's germline CDR1 is SGHNT and CDR2 YYREEE (reference sequence). Trimming cost V 4 bases and J 1 base, with 17 bases left between them. In DNA form, the CDR3 reads TGTGCCAGCAGCGCACGAGCCCGGGGGGGGAACACTGAAGCTTTCTTT. As protein: CASSARARGGNTEAFF. The variable domain in full, with the rest retrieved from reference TRBV5-4 and TRBJ1-1, is ETGVTQSPTHLIKTRGQQVTLRCSSQSGHNTVSWYQQALGQGPQFIFQYYREEENGRGNFPPRFSGLQFPNYSSELNVNALELDDSALYLCASSARARGGNTEAFFGQGTRLTVV.

This clonotype was counted ten times or more. The chain is built from TRBV7-8 and TRBJ2-4; tentative D call: TRBD1 (5 bases). The CDR3 contains 15 residues. With 4 bases removed from V and 7 bases from J, the gap between germline ends came to 17 bases. Germline CDR1 reads SGHVS; CDR2 reads FQNEAQ. The CDR3 region is CASSSTMDMLNIQYF. CDR3 in DNA: TGTGCCAGCAGCTCGACAATGGACATGTTGAACATTCAGTACTTC.

A note on this clonotype: A much larger clonotype is one base distant, so this may be a read error. The rearrangement joins TRBV6-1 to TRBJ2-1, with TRBD2 identical over 9 bases. The CDR3 runs 15 residues. The germline V gene encodes CDR1 MNHNS and CDR2 SASEGT. In nucleotides, the CDR3 is TGTGCCAGCCAAGATAGCGGGGGACCCTACAATAAGCAGTTCTTC. This gives the protein CASQDSGGPYNKQFF.

This clonotype showed up many times. V is TRBV16 and J is TRBJ2-7; TRBD1 aligns across 9 bases. Trimming cost V 0 bases and J 7 bases; bases outside gene matches: 4. There are 14 residues in the CDR3. Germline V gene sequence: CDR1 KGHSY, CDR2 FQNENV. The CDR3 DNA reads TGTGCCAGCAGCCAATCACAGGGGGCGGGGGAGCAGTACTTC. Translation gives CASSQSQGAGEQYF.

Note on this clonotype: With a far larger clone one base away, a read error is the likely cause. V and J are TRBV9 and TRBJ2-5, with TRBD2 identical over 7 bases. Gene TRBJ2-1 matches the end of the DNA better, so the J call may be wrong. The germline V gene has CDR1 SGDLS and CDR2 YYNGEE. CDR3 length equals 16 residues. The CDR3 coding sequence is TGTGCCAGCAGCCAGAATCCGGTAGCGGGCTACAATGAGCAGTTCTTC. Protein sequence: CASSQNPVAGYNEQFF.